This entry lists 15 T cell receptor beta chains sequenced from one sample in a study of blood T cell repertoires in COVID-19. The method was immunoSEQ multiplex PCR; TCRdb's version includes in-frame clones alone and lacks a portion of them. The sample carries around 260,000 clones, around 84% recorded once. The sample was peripheral blood. The receptors were gathered from a woman aged 55-75 years with COVID-19, enrolled during active disease.

A few counts support this clone. The chain recombines TRBV7-2 with TRBJ2-5, with 9 positions matching TRBD2. Trimming removed 5 bases from V and 5 bases from J; junction bases left unmatched: 12. The germline V gene encodes CDR1 SGHTA and CDR2 FQGNSA. The CDR3 has 16 residues. The CDR3, as DNA: TGTGCCAGCAGCCCCCGGCAGGCTAGCGGGATTGAGACCCAGTACTTC. Translated, it gives CASSPRQASGIETQYF.

The CDR3 protein is CASIMNTEAFF. As DNA, the CDR3 is TGTGCCAGCATCATGAACACTGAAGCTTTCTTT. The V gene is TRBV28, the J gene TRBJ1-1; unclear D gene. The length of the CDR3 is 11 residues. V dropped 7 bases and J dropped 0 bases, with 3 bases sitting between them. Germline CDR1 reads MDHEN; CDR2 reads SYDVKM.

V is TRBV7-2 and J is TRBJ2-1, with TRBD2 matching 8 bases. Germline V gene data show CDR1 as SGHTA and CDR2 as FQGNSA. The length of the CDR3 is 14 residues. V shed 1 base and J 8 bases; nucleotides not matched to a gene: 4. The CDR3 here is CASSLGLAWDEQFF. The CDR3, as DNA: TGTGCCAGCAGCTTAGGACTAGCGTGGGATGAGCAGTTCTTC.

In nucleotides, the CDR3 is TGTGCCAGCAGCGTAGTTGCAGGTGAGCAGTTCTTC. This translates into CASSVVAGEQFF. The rearrangement uses TRBV9 and TRBJ2-1; D remains ambiguous. CDR1 is SGDLS and CDR2 is YYNGEE in the germline V gene. Trimming took 0 bases from V and 9 from J, leaving 7 bases between them. The CDR3 runs to 12 residues.

This clone was counted a single time. The chain carries TRBV28 and TRBJ1-2; 7 positions agree with TRBD1. The CDR3 sequence is 14 residues long. Trimming cost V 2 bases and J 4 bases; bases outside gene matches: 4. Germline CDR1 is MDHEN and CDR2 is SYDVKM. This CDR3 reads CASSLRDRSYGYTF. The CDR3 DNA is TGTGCCAGCAGTTTAAGGGACAGATCCTATGGCTACACCTTC.

V is TRBV6-5 and J is TRBJ2-5; 12 bases fit TRBD2. Germline CDR1 reads MNHEY; CDR2 reads SVGAGI. There are 15 residues in the CDR3. J lost 5 bases, V lost 2 bases, and 3 bases had no gene match. The CDR3 DNA follows: TGTGCCAGCAGTTACCGGACTAGCGGGAAGGAGACCCAGTACTTC. It yields the protein CASSYRTSGKETQYF.

This clone was observed a single time. The genes are TRBV19 and TRBJ2-7; 8 nucleotides align to TRBD1. The trim removed 3 bases at V and 9 bases at J, leaving 7 bases unmatched. Germline V gives CDR1 LNHDA, CDR2 SQIVND (reference sequence). CDR3 length: 13 amino acids. The CDR3 bases are TGTGCCAGTAGTATGGTGTCAGGGACAGGGCAGTACTTC. Its translation: CASSMVSGTGQYF.

The chain uses TRBV5-1 and TRBJ1-1; D is perhaps TRBD1 (6 bases). CDR3 length: 21 amino acids. Germline V gene lookup returns CDR1 SGHRS and CDR2 YFSETQ. V shed 4 bases and J shed 9 bases, with 40 bases lying between them. This CDR3 is CASSLPSPGPGDGKTRDKAFF. DNA for the CDR3: TGCGCCAGCAGCCTCCCGTCGCCTGGCCCAGGGGACGGCAAGACAAGGGACAAAGCTTTCTTT.

CDR3 loop: CASSQEGTANSPLHF. DNA for the CDR3: TGTGCCAGCAGCCAAGAGGGGACAGCTAATTCACCCCTCCACTTT. This sequence joins TRBV11-2 and TRBJ1-6, with 7 bases aligning to TRBD1. Germline CDR1 and CDR2: SGHAT and FQNNGV. CDR3 size: 15 residues. J gave up 6 bases and V 5 bases, and 7 bases lay outside the gene matches.

The chain joins TRBV21-1 to TRBJ1-1; the DNA was not compared with TRBD1, the D call given in the table. TRBV21-1 is a documented pseudogene. The CDR3 covers 18 residues. CDR3 residues: CASSVSGQTDFMNTEAFF. The CDR3 coding sequence is TGTGCCAGCAGCGTATCCGGACAGACCGATTTTATGAACACTGAAGCTTTCTTT.

This chain links TRBV6-2 or TRBV6-3 with TRBJ1-2; D is unresolved. Germline assignment: CDR1 MNHEY and CDR2 SVGEGT. Trimming stripped 2 bases from V and 4 bases from J, with 5 bases between. The CDR3 has 12 residues. CDR3 bases: TGTGCCAGCAGTTACCGTCCCTATGGCTACACCTTC. Protein sequence: CASSYRPYGYTF.

V and J are TRBV28 and TRBJ2-2; the D gene is possibly TRBD2 (6 bases). V lost 2 bases to trimming and J lost 4 bases, with 11 bases between them. This CDR3 has 15 residues. Germline V lookup: CDR1 MDHEN, CDR2 SYDVKM. The CDR3 reads CASSLGGVFTGELFF. In nucleotides, the CDR3 is TGTGCCAGCAGTTTAGGAGGGGTCTTCACCGGGGAGCTGTTTTTT.

V usage is TRBV7-8 and J usage is TRBJ2-7, with TRBD2 matching over 10 bases. This CDR3 comprises 15 residues. From germline, CDR1 is SGHVS and CDR2 FQNEAQ. V lost 5 bases to trimming and J lost 0 bases; unmatched junction nucleotides: 4. The CDR3 DNA follows: TGTGCCAGCAGCCTTAGCGGGGGGAGCTCCTACGAGCAGTACTTC. Its translation: CASSLSGGSSYEQYF.

The rearrangement links TRBV7-9 to TRBJ2-7, with a possible D match to TRBD1 (5 bases). The germline V gene has CDR1 SEHNR and CDR2 FQNEAQ (reference sequence). The ends were cut back, 0 bases at V and 7 bases at J, with 7 bases in the middle. This CDR3 contains 12 residues. The CDR3 protein is CASSLARGEQYF. The CDR3 bases are TGTGCCAGCAGCTTAGCAAGGGGTGAGCAGTACTTC.

The chain links TRBV3-1 (or the pseudogene TRBV3-2) to TRBJ1-2, with 8 bases identical to TRBD1. V trimming: 4 bases; J trimming: 4 bases; junction bases outside the gene matches: 8. The CDR3 sequence is 15 residues long. Germline CDR1 is LGHDT and CDR2 is YNNKEL (reference sequence). CDR3 nucleotide sequence: TGTGCCAGCAGCCCAGTGGACAGGGTGATCTATGGCTACACCTTC. This encodes CASSPVDRVIYGYTF.